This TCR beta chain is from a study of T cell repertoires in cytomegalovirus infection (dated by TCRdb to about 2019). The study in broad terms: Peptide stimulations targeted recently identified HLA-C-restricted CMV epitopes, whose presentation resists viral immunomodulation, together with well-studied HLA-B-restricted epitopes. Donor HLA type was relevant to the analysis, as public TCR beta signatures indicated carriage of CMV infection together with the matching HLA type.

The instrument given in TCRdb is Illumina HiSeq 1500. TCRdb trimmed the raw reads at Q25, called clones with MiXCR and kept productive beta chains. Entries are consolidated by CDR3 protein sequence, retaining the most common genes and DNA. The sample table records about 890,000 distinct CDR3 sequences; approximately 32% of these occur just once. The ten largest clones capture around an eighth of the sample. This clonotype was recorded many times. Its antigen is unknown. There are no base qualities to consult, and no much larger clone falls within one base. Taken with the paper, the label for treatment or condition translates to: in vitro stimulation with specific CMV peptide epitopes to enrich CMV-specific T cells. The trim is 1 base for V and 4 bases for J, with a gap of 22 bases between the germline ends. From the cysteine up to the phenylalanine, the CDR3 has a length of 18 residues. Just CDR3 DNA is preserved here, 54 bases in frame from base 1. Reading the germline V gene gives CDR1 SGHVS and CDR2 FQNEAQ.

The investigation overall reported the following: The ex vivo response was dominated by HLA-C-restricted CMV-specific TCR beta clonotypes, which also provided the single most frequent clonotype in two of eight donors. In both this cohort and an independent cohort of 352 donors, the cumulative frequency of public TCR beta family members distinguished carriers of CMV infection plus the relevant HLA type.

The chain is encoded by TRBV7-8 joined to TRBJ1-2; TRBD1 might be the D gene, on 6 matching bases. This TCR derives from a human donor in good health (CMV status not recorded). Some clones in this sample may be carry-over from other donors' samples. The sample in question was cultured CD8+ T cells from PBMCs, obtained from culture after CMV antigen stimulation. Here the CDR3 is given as CASSLGVDSFPAIYGYTF. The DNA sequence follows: TGTGCCAGCAGCTTAGGAGTGGACAGCTTCCCCGCCATCTATGGCTACACCTTC.